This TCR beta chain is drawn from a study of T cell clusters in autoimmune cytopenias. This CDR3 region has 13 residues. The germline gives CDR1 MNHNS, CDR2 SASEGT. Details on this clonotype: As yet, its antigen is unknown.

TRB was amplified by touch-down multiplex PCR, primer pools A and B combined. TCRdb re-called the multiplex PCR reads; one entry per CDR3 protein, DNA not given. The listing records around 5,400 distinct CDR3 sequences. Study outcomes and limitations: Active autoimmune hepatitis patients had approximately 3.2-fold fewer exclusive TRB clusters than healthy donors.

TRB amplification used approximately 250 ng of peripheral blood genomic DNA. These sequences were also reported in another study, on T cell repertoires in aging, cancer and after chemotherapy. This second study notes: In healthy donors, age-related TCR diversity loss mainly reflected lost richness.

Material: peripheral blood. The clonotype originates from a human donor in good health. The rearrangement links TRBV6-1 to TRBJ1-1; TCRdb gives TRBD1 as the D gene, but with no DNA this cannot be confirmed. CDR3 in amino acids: CASSEARGTEAFF.